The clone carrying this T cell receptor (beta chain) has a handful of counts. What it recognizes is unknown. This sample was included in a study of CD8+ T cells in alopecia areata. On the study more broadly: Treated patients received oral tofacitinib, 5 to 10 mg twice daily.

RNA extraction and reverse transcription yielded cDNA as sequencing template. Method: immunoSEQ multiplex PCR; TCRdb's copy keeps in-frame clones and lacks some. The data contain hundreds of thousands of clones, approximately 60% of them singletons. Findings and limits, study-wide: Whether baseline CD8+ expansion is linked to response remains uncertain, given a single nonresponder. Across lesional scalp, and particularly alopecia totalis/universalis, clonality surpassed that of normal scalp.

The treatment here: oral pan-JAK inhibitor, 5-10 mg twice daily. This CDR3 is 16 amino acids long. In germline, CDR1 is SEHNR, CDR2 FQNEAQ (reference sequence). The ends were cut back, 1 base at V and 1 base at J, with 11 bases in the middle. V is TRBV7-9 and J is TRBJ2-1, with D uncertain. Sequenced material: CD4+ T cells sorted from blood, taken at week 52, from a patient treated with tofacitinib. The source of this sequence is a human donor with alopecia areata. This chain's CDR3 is CASSLGLDRSYNEQFF. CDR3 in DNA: TGTGCCAGCAGCTTAGGTCTGGACCGTTCCTACAATGAGCAGTTCTTC.